Below are 18 T cell receptor beta chains sequenced from a single sample in a study of blood T cell repertoires in COVID-19. Measured with immunoSEQ multiplex PCR; TCRdb has only the in-frame clones, and not every one. The sample carries about 62,000 clones, around 74% recorded once. The specimen sequenced was peripheral blood. The receptors here all came from a woman aged 45-65 years with active or convalescent COVID-19.

This rearrangement joins TRBV7-2 to TRBJ2-1; TRBD1 might be the D (6 bases). CDR1 SGHTA and CDR2 FQGNSA come from the germline V gene. Trimming cost V 0 bases and J 12 bases, with 12 bases left between them. The CDR3 runs to 13 residues. The CDR3 loop is CASSLAQGHGQFF. The CDR3 DNA sequence: TGTGCCAGCAGCTTAGCGCAGGGGCACGGGCAGTTCTTC.

The J gene is TRBJ2-7, the V gene TRBV6-5; 8 positions agree with TRBD1. J lost 4 bases, V lost 4 bases, and 12 bases had no gene match. The V gene's germline CDR1 is MNHEY and CDR2 SVGAGI. The CDR3 totals 16 residues. The CDR3 nucleotides read TGTGCCAGCAGTTCCGGGACAGGTGCCCGGGTATACGAGCAGTACTTC. This codes for CASSSGTGARVYEQYF.

This clone has a handful of counts. This chain connects TRBV2 to TRBJ1-5, with 8 bases that match TRBD1. V lost 4 bases to trimming and J lost 7 bases; unmatched junction nucleotides: 6. The length of the CDR3 is 14 residues. Germline V gives CDR1 SNHLY, CDR2 FYNNEI. The DNA of the CDR3 is TGTGCCAGCAGTGCTGGACAGGGCGACCAGCCCCAGCATTTT. Amino acid sequence: CASSAGQGDQPQHF.

V gene TRBV27 combines with J gene TRBJ2-6; 11 nucleotides line up with TRBD1. CDR3 size: 20 residues. V shed 1 base, J shed 0 bases, and the junction held 8 bases outside the gene matches. Germline V gives CDR1 MNHEY, CDR2 SMNVEV (reference sequence). The CDR3: CASSLLSGDRGISGANVLTF. DNA for the CDR3: TGTGCCAGCAGTTTATTATCGGGGGACAGGGGGATCTCTGGGGCCAACGTCCTGACTTTC.

This CDR3 reads CASRERGRENTEAFF. DNA for the CDR3: TGTGCCAGCAGGGAGAGGGGGCGGGAAAACACTGAAGCTTTCTTT. The rearrangement links TRBV6-5 to TRBJ1-1; 7 nucleotides agree with TRBD1. Trimming removed 6 bases from V and 2 bases from J; junction bases left unmatched: 9. Germline V gene sequence: CDR1 MNHEY, CDR2 SVGAGI. The CDR3 totals 15 residues.

The chain uses TRBV4-2 and TRBJ2-3, with D perhaps matching TRBD1 (6 bases). The ends were cut back, 1 base at V and 4 bases at J, with 21 bases in the middle. The length of the CDR3 is 18 residues. The germline CDR1 and CDR2 sequences are LGHNA and YNFKEQ. Written as DNA, the CDR3 is TGTGCCAGCAGCCAAGGCCCACAGGGCAGCCCAGTGGCAGATACGCAGTATTTT. Encoded protein: CASSQGPQGSPVADTQYF.

The chain couples TRBV6-6 to TRBJ1-2; a weak D match, TRBD1 (6 bases). V lost 2 bases to trimming and J lost 3 bases, with 13 bases between them. This CDR3 region has 15 residues. Germline V gene data show CDR1 as MNHNY and CDR2 as SVGAGI (reference sequence). The CDR3 sequence: CASSYTRGGDYGYTF. In DNA form, the CDR3 reads TGTGCCAGCAGTTACACGAGGGGGGGTGACTATGGCTACACCTTC.

The chain couples TRBV20-1 to TRBJ1-2, with a weak D call TRBD1 (5 bases). The germline gives CDR1 DFQATT, CDR2 SNEGSKA (reference sequence). The CDR3 is 14 residues long. Trimming removed 3 bases from V and 6 bases from J, with 17 bases in between. The DNA of the CDR3 is TGCAGTGCTAGTATTACAGGCTCCCGAGATGGCTACACCTTC. Its translation is CSASITGSRDGYTF.

This chain links TRBV2 with TRBJ1-5; a possible D gene is TRBD1 (6 bases). The germline V gene has CDR1 SNHLY and CDR2 FYNNEI. V was clipped by 3 bases and J by 3 bases, with 12 bases between them. The CDR3 extends over 15 amino acids. CDR3 residues: CASSEDRQANQPQHF. The CDR3 coding sequence is TGTGCCAGCAGTGAGGACCGACAGGCCAATCAGCCCCAGCATTTT.

The rearrangement uses TRBV5-5 and TRBJ2-7; 7 nucleotides match TRBD2. The CDR3 totals 15 residues. J lost 6 bases, V lost 0 bases, and 9 bases had no gene match. The germline gives CDR1 SGHKS, CDR2 YYEKEE (reference sequence). In DNA form, the CDR3 reads TGTGCCAGCAGCTTGGGGAGGCGGGGGAACGGCGAGCAGTACTTC. This encodes CASSLGRRGNGEQYF.

The V gene is TRBV5-1, the J gene TRBJ2-3; 7 nucleotides agree with TRBD1. CDR3 length: 15 residues. After removal of 2 bases from V and 1 base from J, the junction contained 4 bases not matched to a gene. The V gene's germline CDR1 is SGHRS and CDR2 YFSETQ. CDR3 bases: TGCGCCAGCAGCTTTTTCGACAGGGGCACAGATACGCAGTATTTT. This codes for CASSFFDRGTDTQYF.

The V call is TRBV5-1, the J call TRBJ2-3; 7 bases agree with TRBD2. V was clipped by 4 bases and J by 11 bases; unmatched bases: 10. The CDR3 length is 13 residues. Germline V gene data show CDR1 as SGHRS and CDR2 as YFSETQ. CDR3 in DNA: TGCGCCAGCAGCCCGGCGGGGGAGTTGAGGCAGTATTTT. Its translation: CASSPAGELRQYF.

The rearrangement joins TRBV4-2 to TRBJ1-2; D gene uncertain. The V and J ends lost 0 bases and 8 bases respectively, with 13 bases between them. This CDR3 has 14 residues. Germline CDR1 and CDR2: LGHNA and YNFKEQ. CDR3 coding DNA: TGTGCCAGCAGCCAAGAAATGGGCCGAGGGGGCTACACCTTC. Translation: CASSQEMGRGGYTF.

This clone has ten or more counts. The rearrangement uses TRBV7-9 and TRBJ1-6; D gene unclear. Trimming removed 5 bases from V and 9 bases from J, with 14 bases in between. Germline CDR1 and CDR2: SEHNR and FQNEAQ (reference sequence). The CDR3 contains 14 residues. CDR3: CASSGPLEGSPLHF. The CDR3 DNA reads as TGTGCCAGCAGCGGCCCCCTCGAGGGTTCACCCCTCCACTTT. Full variable domain (outside the CDR3, taken from reference TRBV7-9 and TRBJ1-6): DTGVSQNPRHKITKRGQNVTFRCDPISEHNRLYWYRQTLGQGPEFLTYFQNEAQLEKSRLLSDRFSAERPKGSFSTLEIQRTEQGDSAMYLCASSGPLEGSPLHFGNGTRLTVT.

The V call is TRBV5-1, the J call TRBJ2-3; D possibly corresponds to TRBD1 (6 bases). Germline assignment: CDR1 SGHRS and CDR2 YFSETQ. V dropped 2 bases and J dropped 6 bases, with 13 bases sitting between them. The CDR3 runs to 14 residues. This CDR3 reads CASSLGTGTDTQYF. The CDR3 DNA reads TGCGCCAGCAGCTTAGGAACAGGGACGGATACGCAGTATTTT.

This chain links TRBV10-3 with TRBJ1-5; D is uncertain. Trimming took off 4 bases at V and 5 bases at J, with 12 bases between the two ends. This CDR3 contains 14 residues. The germline gives CDR1 ENHRY, CDR2 SYGVKD. The CDR3 loop reads CAISGGVRDQPQHF. DNA for the CDR3: TGTGCCATCAGTGGCGGGGTCCGGGATCAGCCCCAGCATTTT.

CDR3 coding DNA: TGTGCCAGCAGCCCCGGGACAGCTCAACCCAACTATGGCTACACCTTC. This encodes CASSPGTAQPNYGYTF. The rearrangement links TRBV7-2 to TRBJ1-2; TRBD1 aligns across 7 bases. This CDR3 has 16 residues. CDR1 SGHTA and CDR2 FQGNSA come from the germline V gene. The V and J ends lost 5 bases and 2 bases, in that order; junction bases with no gene match: 11.

The rearrangement links TRBV19 to TRBJ1-5; perhaps TRBD1 as D (5 bases). V was cut by 6 bases and J by 1 base, with 7 bases left in between. CDR3 size: 13 residues. Germline V gene data show CDR1 as LNHDA and CDR2 as SQIVND (reference sequence). DNA of the CDR3: TGTGCCAGTAGGGGGGGAAGCAATCAGCCCCAGCATTTT. Translation: CASRGGSNQPQHF.